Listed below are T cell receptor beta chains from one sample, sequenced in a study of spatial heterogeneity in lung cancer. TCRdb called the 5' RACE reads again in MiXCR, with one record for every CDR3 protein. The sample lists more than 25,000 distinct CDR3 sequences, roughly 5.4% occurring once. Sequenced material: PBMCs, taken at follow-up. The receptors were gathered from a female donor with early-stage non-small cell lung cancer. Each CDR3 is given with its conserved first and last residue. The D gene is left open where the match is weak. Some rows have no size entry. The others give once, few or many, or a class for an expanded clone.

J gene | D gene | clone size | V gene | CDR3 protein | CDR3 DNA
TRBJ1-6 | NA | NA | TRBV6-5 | CASSYRRDNSPLHF | TGTGCCAGCAGTTATCGGCGAGATAATTCACCCCTCCACTTT
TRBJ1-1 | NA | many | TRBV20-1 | CSAHPSHLTEAFF | TGCAGTGCCCACCCGTCTCACCTAACTGAAGCTTTCTTT
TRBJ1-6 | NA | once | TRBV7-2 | CASGPRNNSPLHF | TGTGCCTCGGGCCCGAGAAATAATTCACCCCTCCACTTT
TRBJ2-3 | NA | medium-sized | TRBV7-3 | CASSFHQRLSTDTQYF | TGTGCCAGCAGCTTTCACCAGCGCCTTAGCACAGATACGCAGTATTTT
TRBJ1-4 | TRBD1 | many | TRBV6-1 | CASSEVGTGELFF | TGTGCCAGCAGTGAAGTGGGGACAGGAGAACTGTTTTTT
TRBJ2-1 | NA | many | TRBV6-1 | CASSGGRDEQFF | TGTGCCAGCAGTGGGGGCCGGGATGAGCAGTTCTTC
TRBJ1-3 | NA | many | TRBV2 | CASSPGTTGNTIYF | TGTGCCAGCAGTCCCGGGACAACAGGAAACACCATATATTTT
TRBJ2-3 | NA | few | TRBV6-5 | CASSFEAGVGDTQYF | TGTGCCAGCAGTTTCGAGGCCGGCGTGGGAGATACGCAGTATTTT
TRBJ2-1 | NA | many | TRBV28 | CASSLGHNEQFF | TGTGCCAGCAGTTTAGGCCACAATGAGCAGTTCTTC
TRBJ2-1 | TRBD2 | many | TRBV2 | CASRSTSGSKNEQFF | TGTGCCAGCAGGTCTACTAGCGGGAGCAAAAATGAGCAGTTCTTC
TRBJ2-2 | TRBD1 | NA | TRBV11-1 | CASNPGQGGELFF | TGTGCCAGCAACCCCGGACAGGGCGGGGAGCTGTTTTTT
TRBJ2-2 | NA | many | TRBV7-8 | CASSLDFAGELFF | TGTGCCAGCAGCTTAGATTTTGCAGGGGAGCTGTTTTTT
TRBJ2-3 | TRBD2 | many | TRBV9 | CASSGTSGGQDTQYF | TGTGCCAGCAGCGGAACTAGCGGGGGCCAAGATACGCAGTATTTT
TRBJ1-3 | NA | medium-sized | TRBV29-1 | CSVEIGSSGNTIYF | TGCAGCGTTGAGATCGGATCCTCTGGAAACACCATATATTTT
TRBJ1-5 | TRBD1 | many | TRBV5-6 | CASSLGHRGDYQPQHF | TGTGCCAGCAGCTTGGGGCACAGGGGAGATTATCAGCCCCAGCATTTT
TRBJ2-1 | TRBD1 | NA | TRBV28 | CASRGQGFNEQFF | TGTGCCAGCAGGGGACAGGGCTTCAATGAGCAGTTCTTC
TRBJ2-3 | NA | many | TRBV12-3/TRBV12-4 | CASRTGTDTQYF | TGTGCCAGCAGAACAGGCACAGATACGCAGTATTTT
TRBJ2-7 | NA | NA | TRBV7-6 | CASSWGESYEQYF | TGTGCCAGCAGCTGGGGGGAATCCTACGAGCAGTACTTC
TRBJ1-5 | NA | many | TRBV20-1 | CSASQGPGAEPQHF | TGCAGTGCTAGCCAAGGACCGGGGGCGGAGCCCCAGCATTTT
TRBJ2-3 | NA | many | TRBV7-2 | CASSPVARARDTQYF | TGTGCCAGCAGCCCCGTAGCGAGAGCCCGCGATACGCAGTATTTT
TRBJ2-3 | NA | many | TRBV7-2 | CASSLSRGSTDTQYF | TGTGCCAGCAGCTTGTCACGGGGTAGCACAGATACGCAGTATTTT
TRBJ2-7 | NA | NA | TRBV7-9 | CASSYRDYEQYF | TGTGCCAGCAGCTACCGGGACTACGAGCAGTACTTC
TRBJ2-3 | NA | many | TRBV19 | CASRVYADTQYF | TGTGCCAGCAGGGTTTACGCAGATACGCAGTATTTT
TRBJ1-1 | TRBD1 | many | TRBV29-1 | CSVEAQGVPEAFF | TGCAGCGTTGAAGCGCAGGGGGTCCCTGAAGCTTTCTTT
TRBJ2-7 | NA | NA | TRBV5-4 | CASSLAGWYEQYF | TGTGCCAGCAGCTTGGCGGGGTGGTACGAGCAGTACTTC
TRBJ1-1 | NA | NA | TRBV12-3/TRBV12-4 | CASSSVRSNTEAFF | TGTGCCAGCAGTTCGGTCAGATCGAACACTGAAGCTTTCTTT
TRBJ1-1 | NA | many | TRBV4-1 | CASSQHSNTEAFF | TGCGCCAGCAGCCAACACAGCAACACTGAAGCTTTCTTT
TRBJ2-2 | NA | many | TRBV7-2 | CASSLVFVGELFF | TGTGCCAGCAGCTTAGTTTTTGTCGGGGAGCTGTTTTTT
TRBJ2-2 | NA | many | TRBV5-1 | CASSAQGFTGELFF | TGCGCCAGCAGCGCACAGGGTTTCACCGGGGAGCTGTTTTTT
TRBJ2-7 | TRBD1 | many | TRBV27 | CASSLYLGTGESEQYF | TGTGCCAGCAGTTTATACCTGGGGACAGGGGAATCCGAGCAGTACTTC
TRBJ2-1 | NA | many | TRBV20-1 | CRAGGGEQFF | TGCAGGGCAGGGGGAGGTGAGCAGTTCTTC
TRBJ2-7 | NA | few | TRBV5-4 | CASSLEESIEQYF | TGTGCCAGCAGTCTGGAAGAATCTATCGAGCAGTACTTC
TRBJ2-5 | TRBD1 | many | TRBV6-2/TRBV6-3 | CASKIDPEGQQETQYF | TGTGCCAGCAAAATCGACCCTGAGGGACAGCAAGAGACCCAGTACTTC
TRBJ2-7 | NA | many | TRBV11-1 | CASRLTGSYEQYF | TGTGCCAGCAGGTTAACGGGGTCCTACGAGCAGTACTTC
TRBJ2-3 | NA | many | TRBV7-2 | CASSLMVRGQLRDTQYF | TGTGCCAGCAGCTTAATGGTCAGGGGCCAACTAAGGGATACGCAGTATTTT